This T cell receptor beta chain was obtained from a study of shared clonotypes between healthy human individuals (TCRdb year 2020). Study-level background: The cohort included a few men and two women between 18 and 49 years of age. To increase sequencing depth and limit assay-specific biases, TCR repertoire library preparation and sequencing were carried out by different laboratories using diverse techniques. Blood TCR repertoires of four to six healthy adults were deeply sequenced to estimate repertoire size and the extent of clonotype sharing between individuals. Leukapheresis yielded between about 0.9 and 10 billion PBMCs per donor.

The germline V gene (reference sequence) sets CDR1 to LNHDA and CDR2 to SQIVND. Trimming costs V 8 bases and J 5 bases, and their ends lie 16 bases apart. The CDR3 covers 14 residues, taking in both the cysteine and the phenylalanine. Kept here is only the CDR3 DNA, which spans 42 bases and is read in frame from base 1. Remarks on this clone: Its recognized antigen is unknown. Per-nucleotide qualities are absent, and no much larger clonotype sits a single base away.

TCR CDR3 regions were amplified from genomic DNA by multiplex PCR using the deep immunoSEQ assay. Extracted genomic DNA from each cell subset was spread evenly across all wells of several immunoSEQ 96-well plates, with each plate serving as a replicate. For unsorted PBMC, approximately 300 ng of genomic DNA, equivalent to approximately 30,000 T cell genomes, went into each replicate PCR. Unsorted PBMC genomic DNA was sequenced across ten immunoSEQ deep assay plates. The purified libraries were quantified using a Qubit 3.0 fluorometer, sized with a Bioanalyzer 2100, and then quantified again using the KAPA Library Quantification kit. Each immunoSEQ 96-well plate was sequenced on its own single-read 150-cycle Illumina NextSeq 550 flow cell. The study's own analysis went as follows. Because the immunoSEQ output held only junctional sequences and lacked quality scores, the filtering could not match the filtering applied to full-length reads. Sequences were annotated with PyIR, a Python wrapper for IgBLAST v1.9, using IMGT germline references to assign V/J genes and CDR3. Reads were filtered out if the reads had weak V/J assignments (E-value above 1e-6), no CDR3, stop codons, out-of-frame junctions, or ambiguous translated residues. V3J clonotypes were defined as sequences sharing the same inferred V gene, J gene, and CDR3 amino acid sequence. The percentage overlap between two repertoires was calculated by dividing the number of shared unique clonotypes by the size of the smaller repertoire. Richness of each repertoire was evaluated using RTK rarefaction, the Chao1 estimator, and Recon v2.1 estimates of unobserved clonotypes. TCRdb took this table from immuneACCESS and kept in-frame rearrangements with V and J called. Such tables lack part of the clones; where checked against another copy, unresolved V genes explain under half of the gap, and the rest is unexplained. V, J and clone size are those of that table, while D and trimming were read from the DNA. This sample lists fewer than 700,000 clones; around 81% were detected once. The ten largest clonotypes hold around 13% of the sample.

Beyond this particular receptor, the publication reports: Sampling was limited to blood, and TCR repertoires in tissue likely differ from TCR repertoires in blood. The genetic and exposure-history diversity represented was limited by the small number of donors. Based on pairwise subsampling, the degree of clonotype sharing among donors was expected to be affected by sequencing depth.

The donors were healthy, HIV-negative adults who had no recently reported acute infections or vaccinations. All donors were Caucasian adults living in Nashville, Tennessee, USA. For unsorted samples, tens of millions of PBMCs were counted and genomic DNA was extracted with the QIAamp DNA Blood Mini kit. Blood was obtained by leukapheresis, after which PBMCs were separated by Ficoll-Histopaque density gradient centrifugation and cryopreserved in liquid nitrogen vapor phase. The rearranged segments are TRBV19 and TRBJ1-5; possibly the D gene is TRBD1, per 5 matching bases. This TCR was sampled from a woman between 40 and 50 years old in good health. Some clones in this sample may be carry-over from other donors' samples. Sequences were obtained from PBMCs. CDR3 loop: CASGPRGGDQPQHF. The DNA reads as follows: TGTGCCAGTGGCCCCCGGGGAGGGGATCAGCCCCAGCATTTT. Beyond the CDR3, the reference TRBV19 and TRBJ1-5 genes provide the residues; the full variable domain reads: DGGITQSPKYLFRKEGQNVTLSCEQNLNHDAMYWYRQDPGQGLRLIYYSQIVNDFQKGDIAEGYSVSREKKESFPLTVTSAQKNPTAFYLCASGPRGGDQPQHFGDGTRLSIL.